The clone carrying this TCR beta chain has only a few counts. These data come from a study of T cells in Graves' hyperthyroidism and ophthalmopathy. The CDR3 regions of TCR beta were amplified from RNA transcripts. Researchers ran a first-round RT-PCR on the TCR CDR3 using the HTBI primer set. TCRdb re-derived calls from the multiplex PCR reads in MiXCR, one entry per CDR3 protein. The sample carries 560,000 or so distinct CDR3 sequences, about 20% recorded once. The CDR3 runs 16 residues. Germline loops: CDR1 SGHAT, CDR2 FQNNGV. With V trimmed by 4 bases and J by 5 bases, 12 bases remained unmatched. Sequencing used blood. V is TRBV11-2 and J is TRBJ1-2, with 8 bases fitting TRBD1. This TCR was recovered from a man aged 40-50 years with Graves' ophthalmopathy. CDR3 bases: TGTGCCAGCAGCTCATCCCCGGACAGGGCAGGGTATGGCTACACCTTC. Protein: CASSSSPDRAGYGYTF.